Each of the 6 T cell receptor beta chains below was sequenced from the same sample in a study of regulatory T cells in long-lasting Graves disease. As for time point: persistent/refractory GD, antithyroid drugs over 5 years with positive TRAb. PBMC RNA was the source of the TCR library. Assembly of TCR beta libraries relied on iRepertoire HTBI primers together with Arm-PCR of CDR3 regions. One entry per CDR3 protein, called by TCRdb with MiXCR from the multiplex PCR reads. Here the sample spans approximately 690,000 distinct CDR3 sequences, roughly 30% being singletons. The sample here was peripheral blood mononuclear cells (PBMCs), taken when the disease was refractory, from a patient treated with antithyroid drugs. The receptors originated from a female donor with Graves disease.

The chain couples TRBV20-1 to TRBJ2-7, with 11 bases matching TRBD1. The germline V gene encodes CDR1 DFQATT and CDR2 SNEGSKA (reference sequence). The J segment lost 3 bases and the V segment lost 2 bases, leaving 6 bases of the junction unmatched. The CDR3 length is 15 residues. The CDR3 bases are TGCAGTGCTAGACCGACCGGGACAGGGGGCTACGAGCAGTACTTC. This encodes CSARPTGTGGYEQYF.

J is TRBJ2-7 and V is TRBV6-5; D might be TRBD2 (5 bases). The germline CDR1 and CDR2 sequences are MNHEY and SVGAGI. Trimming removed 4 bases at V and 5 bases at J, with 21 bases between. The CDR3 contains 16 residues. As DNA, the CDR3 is TGTGCCAGCAGTTCTCTACCCGGGATTAGCGCCCACGAGCAGTACTTC. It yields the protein CASSSLPGISAHEQYF.

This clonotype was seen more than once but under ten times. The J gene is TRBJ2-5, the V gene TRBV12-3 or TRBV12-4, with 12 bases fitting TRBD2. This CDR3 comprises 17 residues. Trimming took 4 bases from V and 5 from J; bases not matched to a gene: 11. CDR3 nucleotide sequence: TGTGCCAGCAGTTCCGGACTAGCGGGACATGCGGGCGAGACCCAGTACTTC. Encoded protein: CASSSGLAGHAGETQYF.

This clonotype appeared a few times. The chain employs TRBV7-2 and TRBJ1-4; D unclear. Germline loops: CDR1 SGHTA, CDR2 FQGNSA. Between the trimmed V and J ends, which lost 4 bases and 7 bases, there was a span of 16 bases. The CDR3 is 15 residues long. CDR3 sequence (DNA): TGTGCCAGCAGCTCCCTAGGACCACGAGGTGAAAAACTGTTTTTT. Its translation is CASSSLGPRGEKLFF.

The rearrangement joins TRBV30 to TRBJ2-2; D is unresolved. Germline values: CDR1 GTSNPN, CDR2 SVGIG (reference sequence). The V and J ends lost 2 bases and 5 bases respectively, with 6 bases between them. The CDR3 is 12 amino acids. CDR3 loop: CAWSTETGELFF. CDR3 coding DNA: TGTGCCTGGAGTACCGAGACCGGGGAGCTGTTTTTT.

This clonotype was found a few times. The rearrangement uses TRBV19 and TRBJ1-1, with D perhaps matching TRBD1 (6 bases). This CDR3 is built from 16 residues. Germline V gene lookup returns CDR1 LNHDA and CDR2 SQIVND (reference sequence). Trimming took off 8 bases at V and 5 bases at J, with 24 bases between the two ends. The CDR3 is CASELGRGRVMTEAFF. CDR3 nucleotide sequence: TGTGCCAGTGAACTCGGCCGGGGGCGAGTGATGACTGAAGCTTTCTTT.